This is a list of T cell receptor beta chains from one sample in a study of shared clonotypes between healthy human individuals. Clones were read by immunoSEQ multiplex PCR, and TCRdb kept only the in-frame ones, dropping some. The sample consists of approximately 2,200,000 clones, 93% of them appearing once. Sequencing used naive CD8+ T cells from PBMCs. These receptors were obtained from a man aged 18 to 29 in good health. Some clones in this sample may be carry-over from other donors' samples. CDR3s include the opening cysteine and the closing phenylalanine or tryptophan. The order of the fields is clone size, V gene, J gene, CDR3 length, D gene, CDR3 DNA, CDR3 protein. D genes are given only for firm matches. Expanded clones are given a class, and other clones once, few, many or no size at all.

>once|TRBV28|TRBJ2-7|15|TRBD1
TGTGCCAGCAGCCCCTTAGGGCAGGGGGTCGACGAGCAGTACTTC
CASSPLGQGVDEQYF
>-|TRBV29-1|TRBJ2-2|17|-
TGCAGCGTTGAAGTTCGGGAGCAGGGGGTGGACACCGGGGAGCTGTTTTTT
CSVEVREQGVDTGELFF
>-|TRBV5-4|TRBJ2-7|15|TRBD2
TGTGCCAGCAGTTCAGCGGGAGGGTGGGCCTACGAGCAGTACTTC
CASSSAGGWAYEQYF
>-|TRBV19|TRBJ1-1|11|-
TGTGCCGCCCAGAGCGTCACTGAAGCTTTCTTT
CAAQSVTEAFF
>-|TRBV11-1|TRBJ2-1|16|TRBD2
TGTGCCAGCAGCTTCCCCGGACTAGCGGGAGGATATGAGCAGTTCTTC
CASSFPGLAGGYEQFF
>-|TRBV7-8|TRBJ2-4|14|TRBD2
TGTGCCAGCAGCTTACTCCGGGGGGTGAACATTCAGTACTTC
CASSLLRGVNIQYF
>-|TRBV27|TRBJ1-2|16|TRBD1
TGTGCCAGCAGTGCCTCGACAGGGCAGGCCGACTATGGCTACACCTTC
CASSASTGQADYGYTF
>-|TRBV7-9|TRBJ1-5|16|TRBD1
TGTGCCAGCAGCGGAACCCCAGGGGGGCTCGGGCAGCCCCAGCATTTT
CASSGTPGGLGQPQHF
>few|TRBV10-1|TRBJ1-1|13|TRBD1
TGCGCCAGCAGGACAGGGATGAACACTGAAGCTTTCTTT
CASRTGMNTEAFF
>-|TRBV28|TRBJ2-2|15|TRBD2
TGTGCCAGCAGTACTAGCGGGGTTTACACCGGGGAGCTGTTTTTT
CASSTSGVYTGELFF
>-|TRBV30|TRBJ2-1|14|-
TGTGCCTGGAGTAGTTTTCCTACCAACAATGAGCAGTTCTTC
CAWSSFPTNNEQFF
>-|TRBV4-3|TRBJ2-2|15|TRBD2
TGCGCCAGCAGCCAAGTCGGGACTAGCGCCGGGGAGCTGTTTTTT
CASSQVGTSAGELFF
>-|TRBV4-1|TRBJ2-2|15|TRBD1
TGCGCCAGCAGCCCGAGGGACAGAGACACCGGGGAGCTGTTTTTT
CASSPRDRDTGELFF
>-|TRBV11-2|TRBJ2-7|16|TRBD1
TGTGCCAGCAGCTTAGAAGTGTACAGGGGGCCCTACGAGCAGTACTTC
CASSLEVYRGPYEQYF
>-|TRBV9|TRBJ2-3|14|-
TGTGCCAGCAGTGCAGGGGATGGCGCAGATACGCAGTATTTT
CASSAGDGADTQYF
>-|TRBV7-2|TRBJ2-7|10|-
TGTGCCAGCAGCCGGGGGATTCAGTACTTC
CASSRGIQYF
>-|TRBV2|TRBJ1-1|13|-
TGTGCCAGCAAGGATATCATGGACACTGAAGCTTTCTTT
CASKDIMDTEAFF
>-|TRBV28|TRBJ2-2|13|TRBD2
TGTGCCAGCAGTTCGACTAGCGCCGGGGAGCTGTTTTTT
CASSSTSAGELFF
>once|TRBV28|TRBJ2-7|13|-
TGTGCCAGCAGCCAACTGATATCCTACGAGCAGTACTTC
CASSQLISYEQYF
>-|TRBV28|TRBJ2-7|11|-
TGTGCCAGCAGTGGACTGCGGGAGCAGTACTTC
CASSGLREQYF
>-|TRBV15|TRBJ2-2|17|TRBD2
TGTGCCACCAGCAGAGCTTCGACTAGCGAATACACCGGGGAGCTGTTTTTT
CATSRASTSEYTGELFF
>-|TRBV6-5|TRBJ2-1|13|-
TGTGCCAGCAGTTACTCAATAGCCAATGAGCAGTTCTTC
CASSYSIANEQFF
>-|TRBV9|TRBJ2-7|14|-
TGTGCCAGTTCCCTAAGGGACTTGGAACACGAGCAGTACTTC
CASSLRDLEHEQYF
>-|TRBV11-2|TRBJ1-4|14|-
TGTGCCAGCAGCTCTCGGGATGCGTTAGAAAAACTGTTTTTT
CASSSRDALEKLFF
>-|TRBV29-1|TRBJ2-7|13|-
TGCAGCGTTTCCGGGGGCCAATCCTACGAGCAGTACTTC
CSVSGGQSYEQYF
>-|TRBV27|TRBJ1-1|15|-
TGTGCCAGCAGTCCCACATCAATGCCGAACACTGAAGCTTTCTTT
CASSPTSMPNTEAFF
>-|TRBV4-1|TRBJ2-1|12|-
TGCGCCACCTCGGAAGGGTTTGGTGAGCAGTTCTTC
CATSEGFGEQFF
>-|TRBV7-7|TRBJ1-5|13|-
TGTGCCAGCAGCTTGGGCAACAATCAGCCCCAGCATTTT
CASSLGNNQPQHF
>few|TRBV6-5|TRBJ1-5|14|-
TGTGCCAGCAGTTACGGTGGAACCAGTCAGCCCCAGCATTTT
CASSYGGTSQPQHF
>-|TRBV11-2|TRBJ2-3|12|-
TGTGCCAGCAGCTGGGGCACAGATACGCAGTATTTT
CASSWGTDTQYF
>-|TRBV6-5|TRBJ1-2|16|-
TGTGCCAGCAGTTTGCAAGGGAGCTCAACTAACTATGGCTACACCTTC
CASSLQGSSTNYGYTF
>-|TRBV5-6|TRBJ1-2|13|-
TGTGCCAGCAGCTTGTGGCAGTACTATGGCTACACCTTC
CASSLWQYYGYTF
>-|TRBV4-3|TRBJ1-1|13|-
TGCGCCAGCAGCCATGGGGGCGGCTTGAGAGCTTTCTTT
CASSHGGGLRAFF
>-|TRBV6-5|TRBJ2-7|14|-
TGTGCCAGCAGTCCTCGGCAGGGGTGGTACGAGCAGTACTTC
CASSPRQGWYEQYF
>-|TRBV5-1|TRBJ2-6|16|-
TGCGCCAGCAGGCTTGACGGCTACTCTGGGGCCAACGTCCTGACTTTC
CASRLDGYSGANVLTF
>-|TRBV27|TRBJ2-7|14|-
TGTGCCAGCAGGGGACGGCAGGGCTCCTACGAGCAGTACTTC
CASRGRQGSYEQYF
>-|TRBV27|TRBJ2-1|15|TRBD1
TGTGCCAGCAGTTCGGCGGACAGGGTATACAATGAGCAGTTCTTC
CASSSADRVYNEQFF